Following are 24 T cell receptor beta chains from one sample sequenced in a study of immune heterogeneity within non-small cell lung tumors. Template input, which was bulk tumor genomic DNA, totaled 600 to 700 ng per sample. Doctors removed several biopsies from each primary tumor during surgery, keeping them far apart. Samples came from untreated patients having curative surgery for newly diagnosed non-small cell lung cancer. Multiplex PCR relied on 32 V and 13 J primers to amplify TCR beta CDR3. TCRdb reprocessed the multiplex PCR reads via MiXCR and lists one record per CDR3 protein. Among some 4,400 distinct CDR3 sequences, less than 40% were seen once, and the ten largest hold about 32%. Source material: lung tumor tissue. The receptors here all came from a woman in her 50s with non-small cell lung cancer.

In its sample, this clonotype is medium-sized. The chain couples TRBV18 to TRBJ2-2; D unresolved. V was pared by 3 bases and J by 3 bases, with 11 bases between. The V gene's germline CDR1 is KGHSH and CDR2 LQKENI. The CDR3 runs to 15 residues. The CDR3: CASSPLLGHTGELFF. The CDR3 DNA reads as TGTGCCAGCTCACCCCTACTTGGGCACACCGGGGAGCTGTTTTTT.

This clonotype is medium-sized by share. The rearrangement links TRBV24-1 to TRBJ2-1; 9 bases fit TRBD2. Germline trimming cut 3 bases from V and 0 bases from J; bases unmatched to any gene: 5. The CDR3 is made up of 17 amino acids. Germline V CDR1 and CDR2: KGHDR, SFDVKD. CDR3 in amino acids: CATSDTKRGDSYNEQFF. The CDR3 DNA reads TGTGCCACCAGTGATACAAAGCGGGGGGACTCCTACAATGAGCAGTTCTTC.

By frequency in the sample, this clonotype is medium-sized. The J gene is TRBJ1-5, the V gene TRBV18; D not resolved. The CDR3 length is 16 residues. Looked up from germline, CDR1 is KGHSH and CDR2 is LQKENI. V lost 6 bases to trimming and J lost 1 base, with 16 bases between them. The CDR3 nucleotides are TGTGCCAGCTCCCCCTATAGAGGGCCGAGCAATCAGCCCCAGCATTTT. Protein product: CASSPYRGPSNQPQHF.

This clonotype is deemed medium-sized. The V and J genes are TRBV19 and TRBJ1-2; maybe TRBD1 (5 bases). CDR1 is LNHDA and CDR2 is SQIVND in the germline V gene (reference sequence). V lost 7 bases and J 0 bases, leaving 15 bases between the germline ends. The CDR3 is 15 amino acids. The chain's CDR3 is CASNQRDSSNYGYTF. The CDR3 coding sequence is TGTGCCAGTAATCAGAGAGACAGTTCTAACTATGGCTACACCTTC. The whole variable domain, remainder taken from reference TRBV19 and TRBJ1-2, is DGGITQSPKYLFRKEGQNVTLSCEQNLNHDAMYWYRQDPGQGLRLIYYSQIVNDFQKGDIAEGYSVSREKKESFPLTVTSAQKNPTAFYLCASNQRDSSNYGYTFGSGTRLTVV.

A word on this clonotype: A much larger clone is a single base away; this may be a read error. This chain uses TRBV5-1 with TRBJ2-3; D is possibly TRBD2 (6 bases). This CDR3 contains 14 residues. Germline lookup yields CDR1 SGHRS and CDR2 YFSETQ. In nucleotides, the CDR3 is TGCGCCAGAAGCTTGGGCGGGGTGACAGATACGCAGTATTTT. It codes for CARSLGGVTDTQYF.

This clonotype was recorded only once. The V call is TRBV18, the J call TRBJ1-4; D gene unclear. The V gene's germline CDR1 is KGHSH and CDR2 LQKENI. This CDR3 spans 14 amino acids. V gave up 0 bases and J gave up 8 bases, with 10 bases separating them. For the CDR3, the DNA is TGTGCCAGCTCACCACCAGGGCTGCGGGAAAAACTGTTTTTT. Its protein is CASSPPGLREKLFF.

Judged by abundance, this clonotype is medium-sized. V and J are TRBV4-2 and TRBJ1-2, with a possible D match to TRBD1 (6 bases). V shed 4 bases and J shed 10 bases, with 19 bases lying between them. The germline gives CDR1 LGHNA, CDR2 YNFKEQ. The length of the CDR3 is 14 residues. The CDR3 bases are TGTGCCAGCAGCCCGCAACGGGGGCAGGACTTCTACACCTTC. This sequence encodes CASSPQRGQDFYTF.

This clonotype was seen ten or more times. The gene calls are TRBV2 and TRBJ2-3; tentative D call: TRBD2 (6 bases). Germline CDR1 reads SNHLY; CDR2 reads FYNNEI. This CDR3 region has 14 residues. The germline V and J ends were trimmed by 4 bases and 3 bases, with 11 bases remaining between them. The CDR3: CASSGTAGTDTQYF. CDR3 DNA: TGTGCCAGCAGTGGAACGGCGGGGACAGATACGCAGTATTTT.

Details on this clonotype: This sequence may be a read error, since a much larger clone differs from it by one base. For the CDR3, the DNA is TGTGCCAGCAGACGGACTACCAATGAGCAGTTCTTC. It codes for CASRRTTNEQFF. The rearrangement joins TRBV6-1 to TRBJ2-4, with a possible D match to TRBD2 (6 bases). The end of the DNA is better explained by TRBJ2-1, so the J call may be wrong. From germline, CDR1 is MNHNS and CDR2 SASEGT. This CDR3 has 12 residues.

This clonotype was counted a few times. V gene TRBV4-1 combines with J gene TRBJ2-7, with TRBD1 as a possible D gene (6 bases). Germline V gives CDR1 MGHRA, CDR2 YSYEKL. CDR3 length equals 16 residues. Trimming removed 0 bases from V and 4 bases from J, with 16 bases in between. The CDR3 region is CASSQDPGGHGYEQYF. CDR3 nucleotide sequence: TGCGCCAGCAGCCAAGATCCTGGGGGACATGGATACGAGCAGTACTTC.

The V call is TRBV5-1, the J call TRBJ2-6; 8 nucleotides match TRBD2. Germline V gene sequence: CDR1 SGHRS, CDR2 YFSETQ. The CDR3 loop spans 17 amino acids. V trimming: 4 bases; J trimming: 4 bases; junction bases outside the gene matches: 10. CDR3 region: CASSPGGGGAGANVLTF. CDR3 DNA: TGCGCCAGCAGCCCGGGGGGGGGGGGGGCGGGGGCCAACGTCCTGACTTTC. Based on the CDR3 plus reference TRBV5-1 and TRBJ2-6, the full variable domain is KAGVTQTPRYLIKTRGQQVTLSCSPISGHRSVSWYQQTPGQGLQFLFEYFSETQRNKGNFPGRFSGRQFSNSRSEMNVSTLELGDSALYLCASSPGGGGAGANVLTFGAGSRLTVL.

The chain recombines TRBV19 with TRBJ2-1; 9 nucleotides line up with TRBD2. The J segment lost 5 bases and the V segment lost 4 bases, leaving 3 bases of the junction unmatched. Germline CDR1 reads LNHDA; CDR2 reads SQIVND (reference sequence). The CDR3 has 14 amino acids. CDR3 coding DNA: TGTGCCAGTAGTAGTCGACTAGCGGACAATGAGCAGTTCTTC. It translates to CASSSRLADNEQFF.

This clonotype is termed medium-sized. This rearrangement joins TRBV5-5 to TRBJ2-3; 10 positions match TRBD2. CDR1 and CDR2 (germline): SGHKS, YYEKEE (reference sequence). This CDR3 has 16 residues. V shed 4 bases and J 9 bases; nucleotides not matched to a gene: 14. CDR3 in amino acids: CASSPPGLAQKGTQYF. CDR3 nucleotide sequence: TGTGCCAGCAGCCCTCCGGGACTAGCGCAAAAGGGGACGCAGTATTTT.

In its sample, this clonotype was seen many times. A much larger clone lies a single base off, so this may be a read error. The gene calls are TRBV5-1 and TRBJ1-5; D remains unclear. Germline CDR1 and CDR2: SGHRS and YFSETQ. Deletions cut 4 bases from V and 9 bases from J, with 11 bases between. This CDR3 is built from 12 residues. The CDR3 loop reads CASSPTRWPQHF. The CDR3 DNA follows: TGCGCCAGCAGCCCCACCAGGTGGCCCCAGCATTTT.

To note about this clonotype: The CDR3 carries no conserved terminal phenylalanine or tryptophan, so it likely arises from a read error. The rearrangement uses TRBV27 and TRBJ2-1; TRBD2 agrees at 7 bases. This CDR3 is 15 amino acids long. The germline V gene has CDR1 MNHEY and CDR2 SMNVEV (reference sequence). With V trimmed by 2 bases and J by 6 bases, 7 bases remained unmatched. This chain's CDR3 is CASSLPRGGLNEQFL. DNA for the CDR3: TGTGCCAGCAGTTTACCAAGGGGAGGGCTCAATGAGCAGTTCCTC.

This clonotype was observed a few times. A much larger clonotype is one base distant, so this may be a read error. CDR3 amino acids: CASSFVERVASPLHF. The CDR3 DNA reads as TGTGCCAGCAGCTTTGTGGAGAGGGTGGCCTCACCCCTCCACTTT. The J gene is TRBJ1-6, the V gene TRBV5-6; D remains ambiguous. From germline, CDR1 is SGHDT and CDR2 YYEEEE. V lost 2 bases to trimming and J lost 10 bases, with 16 bases between them. The CDR3 extends over 15 amino acids.

This clonotype was seen many times. V gene TRBV4-1 combines with J gene TRBJ1-1; D might be TRBD1 (6 bases). The germline gives CDR1 MGHRA, CDR2 YSYEKL. The CDR3 has 16 amino acids. Trimming took off 1 base at V and 0 bases at J, with 12 bases between the two ends. For the CDR3, the DNA is TGCGCCAGCAGCCAAGGCCCCAGGGGAGTGAACACTGAAGCTTTCTTT. Its protein product is CASSQGPRGVNTEAFF.

As regards this clonotype: A much larger clone lies a single base off, so this may be a read error. The chain carries TRBV20-1 and TRBJ2-3; D may correspond to TRBD1 or TRBD2 (5 bases each). This CDR3 is built from 17 residues. V lost 2 bases to trimming and J lost 3 bases, with 21 bases between them. Germline V lookup: CDR1 DFQATT, CDR2 SNEGSKA (reference sequence). CDR3 DNA sequence: TGCAGTGCTAGAAAAGACGTGAGGGTCAGGGTGACAGATACGCAGTATTTT. Its protein is CSARKDVRVRVTDTQYF.

This clonotype is labeled medium-sized (0.01 to 0.1%). The rearrangement joins TRBV19 to TRBJ1-6; D ambiguous. This CDR3 spans 11 amino acids. The germline gives CDR1 LNHDA, CDR2 SQIVND (reference sequence). V shed 8 bases and J shed 10 bases, with 9 bases lying between them. The CDR3 loop reads CASGHWSPLHF. The DNA for the CDR3 is TGTGCCAGTGGCCACTGGTCACCCCTCCACTTT. Full variable domain (rest looked up from reference TRBV19 and TRBJ1-6): DGGITQSPKYLFRKEGQNVTLSCEQNLNHDAMYWYRQDPGQGLRLIYYSQIVNDFQKGDIAEGYSVSREKKESFPLTVTSAQKNPTAFYLCASGHWSPLHFGNGTRLTVT.

Details on this clonotype: A much larger clone lies a single base off, so this may be a read error. Given the absence of the conserved phenylalanine or tryptophan at the CDR3 end, a read error is likely. The rearrangement joins TRBV2 to TRBJ2-7; no definite D call. Germline loops: CDR1 SNHLY, CDR2 FYNNEI. The CDR3 covers 11 residues. Trimming took 7 bases from V and 4 from J, leaving 8 bases between them. The CDR3 sequence: CASKEGYEQYL. The CDR3 bases are TGTGCCAGCAAGGAAGGATACGAGCAGTACTTA.

This clonotype came up a few times. This clone may be a read error of a much larger clone one base away. V usage is TRBV28 and J usage is TRBJ1-1, with D tentatively TRBD1 (6 bases). The CDR3 totals 18 residues. Looked up from germline, CDR1 is MDHEN and CDR2 is SYDVKM. The CDR3 DNA is TGTGCCAGCAGTTTAGGCCGACCGAAACGCTCCACAGGGACTGAATCTTTCTTT. Protein product: CASSLGRPKRSTGTESFF.

This clonotype was recorded at least ten times. The chain recombines TRBV28 with TRBJ2-1; D may be TRBD2 (5 bases). The CDR3 contains 15 residues. V was cut by 8 bases and J by 6 bases, with 20 bases left in between. Germline loops: CDR1 MDHEN, CDR2 SYDVKM. CDR3 bases: TGTGCCAGCTCCACCCCCCCCAGCGGCTCCAATGAGCAGTTCTTC. Its protein product is CASSTPPSGSNEQFF.

This chain joins TRBV6-1 and TRBJ2-5; perhaps TRBD1 as D (5 bases). Germline V gene lookup returns CDR1 MNHNS and CDR2 SASEGT. V dropped 3 bases and J dropped 1 base, with 18 bases sitting between them. This CDR3 has 17 amino acids. The CDR3 nucleotides read TGTGCCAGCAGTGACAGGGATCTTTTTAACCTCCAAGAGACCCAGTACTTC. This gives the protein CASSDRDLFNLQETQYF.

By share of the sample, this clonotype is medium-sized (0.01 to 0.1%). V usage is TRBV4-1 and J usage is TRBJ1-6; 9 nucleotides agree with TRBD1. With V trimmed by 5 bases and J by 8 bases, 28 bases remained unmatched. CDR3 length: 22 amino acids. Germline assignment: CDR1 MGHRA and CDR2 YSYEKL. This CDR3 reads CASSDPGLKQGAHPFLYSPLHF. The CDR3 coding sequence is TGCGCCAGCAGCGACCCCGGCCTTAAACAGGGGGCGCATCCGTTTTTATATTCACCCCTCCACTTT.